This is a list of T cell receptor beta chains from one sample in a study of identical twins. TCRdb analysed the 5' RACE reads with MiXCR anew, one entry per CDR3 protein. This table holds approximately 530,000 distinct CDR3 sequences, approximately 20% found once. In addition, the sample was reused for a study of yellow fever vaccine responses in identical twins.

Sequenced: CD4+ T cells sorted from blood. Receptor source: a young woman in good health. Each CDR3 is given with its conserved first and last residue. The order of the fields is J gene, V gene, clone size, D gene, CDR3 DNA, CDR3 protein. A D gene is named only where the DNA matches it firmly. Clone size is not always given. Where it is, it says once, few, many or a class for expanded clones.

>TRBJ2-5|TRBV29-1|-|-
TGCAGCGTTGTAGGGGGTGGGGAGACCCAGTACTTC
CSVVGGGETQYF
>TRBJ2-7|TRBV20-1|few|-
TGCAGTGCTAGAGAATTCGGGCAGGGGAGCTCCTACGAGCAGTACTTC
CSAREFGQGSSYEQYF
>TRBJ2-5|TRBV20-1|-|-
TGCAGTGCTATAGGGGTACCCCCCAAAGAGACCCAGTACTTC
CSAIGVPPKETQYF
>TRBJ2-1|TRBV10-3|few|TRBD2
TGTGCCATCAGTCTTACTAGCGGGAAAACCTACAATGAGCAGTTCTTC
CAISLTSGKTYNEQFF
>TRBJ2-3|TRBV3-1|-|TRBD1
TGTGCCAGCAGTCGACAGGGTACAGATACGCAGTATTTT
CASSRQGTDTQYF
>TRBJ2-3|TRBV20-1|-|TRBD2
TGCAGTGCCCACACCCTAGCGGGAGACACAGATACGCAGTATTTT
CSAHTLAGDTDTQYF
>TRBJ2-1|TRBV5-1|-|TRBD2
TGCGCCAGCAGCGACCGGACTAGTTTCTCCTACAATGAGCAGTTCTTC
CASSDRTSFSYNEQFF
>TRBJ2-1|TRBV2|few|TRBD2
TGTGCCAGCAGCGGGACGGCGGGAGTTCCCTTCTTC
CASSGTAGVPFF
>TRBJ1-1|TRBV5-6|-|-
TGTGCCAGCAGCTTGGGGGCTGGGAAGAACACTGAAGCTTTCTTT
CASSLGAGKNTEAFF
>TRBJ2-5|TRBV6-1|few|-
TGTGCCAGCAGCCGACCCTCGCAGGGGTATTCCGAGACCCAGTACTTC
CASSRPSQGYSETQYF
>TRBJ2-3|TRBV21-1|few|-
TGTGCCAGCACCACCAACATGGGAGGGGATACAGATACGCAGTATTTT
CASTTNMGGDTDTQYF
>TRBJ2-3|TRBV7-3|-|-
TGTGCCAGCAGCCCTAGCGGGCTACAGGGGGGTACGCAGTATTTT
CASSPSGLQGGTQYF
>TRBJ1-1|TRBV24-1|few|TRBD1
TGTGCCACCAGTCAGGGGGCTCACACTGAAGCTTTCTTT
CATSQGAHTEAFF
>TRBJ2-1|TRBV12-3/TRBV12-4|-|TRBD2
TGTGCCAGCAGTTCCCAGACAGGAGGACTAGCCCAGTTCTTC
CASSSQTGGLAQFF
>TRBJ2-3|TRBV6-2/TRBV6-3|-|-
TGTGCCAGCAGTTTCGACCTCCCCCAAGGTGCAGATACGCAGTATTTT
CASSFDLPQGADTQYF
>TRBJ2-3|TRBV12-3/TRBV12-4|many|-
TGTGCCAGCAGTCCAGGGACGTTACTTACTAGCACAGATACGCAGTATTTT
CASSPGTLLTSTDTQYF
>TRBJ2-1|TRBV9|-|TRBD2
TGTGCCAGCAGCGTTCTTAGCGGGAGGGCTGGGAATGAGCAGTTCTTC
CASSVLSGRAGNEQFF
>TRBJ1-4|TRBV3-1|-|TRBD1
TGTGCCAGCAGCCAAGTACAGGGGGAAAATGAAAAACTGTTTTTT
CASSQVQGENEKLFF
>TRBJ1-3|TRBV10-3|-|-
TGTGCCATCAGTGAGTCCGCCGGCTCCTCTGGAAACACCATATATTTT
CAISESAGSSGNTIYF
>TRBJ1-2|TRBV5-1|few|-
TGCGCCAGCAGCTTGGTACAGGGATTCTATGGCTACACCTTC
CASSLVQGFYGYTF
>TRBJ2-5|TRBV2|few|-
TGTGCCAGCAGAGGCGGACCGACAAGGGAGACCCAGTACTTC
CASRGGPTRETQYF
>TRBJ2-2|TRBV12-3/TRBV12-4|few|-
TGTGCCAGCAGTCCAGCGGCGGGTACGTTTCCCGGGGAGCTGTTTTTT
CASSPAAGTFPGELFF
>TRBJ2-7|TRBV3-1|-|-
TGTGCCAGCAGCCAATGGGGAGGATACGAGCAGTACTTC
CASSQWGGYEQYF
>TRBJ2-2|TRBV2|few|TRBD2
TGTGCCAGCAGGCCAACTAGCGGGAGTAACGGGGAGCTGTTTTTT
CASRPTSGSNGELFF
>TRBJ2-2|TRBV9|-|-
TGTGCCAGCAGCGTAATGGGGAACCTTCAGGGGAACACCGGGGAGCTGTTTTTT
CASSVMGNLQGNTGELFF
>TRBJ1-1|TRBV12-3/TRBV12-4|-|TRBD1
TGTGCCAGCAGTCATCTAACAGGGGACCCTGAAGCTTTCTTT
CASSHLTGDPEAFF
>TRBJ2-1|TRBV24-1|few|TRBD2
TGTGCCACCAGTCACGGGGGGGGGAACTCCTACAATGAGCAGTTCTTC
CATSHGGGNSYNEQFF
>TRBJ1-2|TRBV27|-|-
TGTGCCAGCAGTCGAGAGGTTGGGGGGTCTAACTATGGCTACACCTTC
CASSREVGGSNYGYTF
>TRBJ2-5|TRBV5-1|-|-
TGCGCCAGCAGCTTAACTACCCAAGAGACCCAGTACTTC
CASSLTTQETQYF
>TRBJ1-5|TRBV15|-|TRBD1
TGTGCCACCAGCAGAAAAGCCTATTGGACAGGGGGCCATCAGCCCCAGCATTTT
CATSRKAYWTGGHQPQHF
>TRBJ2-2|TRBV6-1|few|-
TGTGCCAGCAAAACCGGGCTTTTAGGGGACACCGGGGAGCTGTTTTTT
CASKTGLLGDTGELFF
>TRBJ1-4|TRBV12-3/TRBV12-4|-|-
TGTGCCAGCAGTTGGGGCCTAGGTGAAAAACTGTTTTTT
CASSWGLGEKLFF
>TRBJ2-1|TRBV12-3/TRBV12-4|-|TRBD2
TGTGCCAGCAGTTTCGGCCGAGGTAGCGGGGAAAGCTCCTACAATGAGCAGTTCTTC
CASSFGRGSGESSYNEQFF
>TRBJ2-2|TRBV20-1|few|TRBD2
TGCAGTGCTAAAACTAGCGGGAGTACCGGGGAGCTGTTTTTT
CSAKTSGSTGELFF
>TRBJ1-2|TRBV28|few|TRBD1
TGTGCCAGCAGTCCCTCCGGGACAGGTCAGCGGTATGGCTACACCTTC
CASSPSGTGQRYGYTF
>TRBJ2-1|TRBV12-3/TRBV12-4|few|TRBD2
TGTGCCAGCACCATAGCGGGAGGAGGGGATGAGCAGTTCTTC
CASTIAGGGDEQFF
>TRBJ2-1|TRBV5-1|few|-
TGCGCCAGCCAACCGACAGGGCTTGTAAGCGGGAACTCCTACAATGAGCAGTTCTTC
CASQPTGLVSGNSYNEQFF